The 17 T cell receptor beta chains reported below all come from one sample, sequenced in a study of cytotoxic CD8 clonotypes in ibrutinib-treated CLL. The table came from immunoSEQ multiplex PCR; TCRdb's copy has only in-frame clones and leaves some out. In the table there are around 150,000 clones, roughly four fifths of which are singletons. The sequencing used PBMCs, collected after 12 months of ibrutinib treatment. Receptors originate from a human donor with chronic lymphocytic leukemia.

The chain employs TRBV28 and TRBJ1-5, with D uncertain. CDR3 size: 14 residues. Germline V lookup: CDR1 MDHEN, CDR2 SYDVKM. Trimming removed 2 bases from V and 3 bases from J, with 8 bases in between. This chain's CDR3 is CASSLTGNNQPQHF. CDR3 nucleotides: TGTGCCAGCAGTTTAACGGGGAACAATCAGCCCCAGCATTTT.

In DNA, the CDR3 is TGTGCCAGCAGCTCCGGACAGGGTTTGAACACCGGGGAGCTGTTTTTT. Amino acids: CASSSGQGLNTGELFF. This chain joins TRBV5-4 and TRBJ2-2; the match to TRBD1 covers 8 bases. In germline, CDR1 is SGHNT, CDR2 YYREEE (reference sequence). The J segment lost 1 base and the V segment lost 3 bases, leaving 5 bases of the junction unmatched. The CDR3 extends over 16 amino acids.

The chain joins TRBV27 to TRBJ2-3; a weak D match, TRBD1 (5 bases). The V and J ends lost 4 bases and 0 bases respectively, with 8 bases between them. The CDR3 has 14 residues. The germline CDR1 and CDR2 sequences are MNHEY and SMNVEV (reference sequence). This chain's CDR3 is CASSSDSSTDTQYF. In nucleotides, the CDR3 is TGTGCCAGCAGTTCAGACAGTAGCACAGATACGCAGTATTTT.

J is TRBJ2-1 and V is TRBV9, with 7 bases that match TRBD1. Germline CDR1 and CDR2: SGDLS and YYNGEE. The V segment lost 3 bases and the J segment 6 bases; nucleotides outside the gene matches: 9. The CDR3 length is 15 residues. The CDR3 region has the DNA TGTGCCAGCAGCGCACGGGACAGCATTACCAATGAGCAGTTCTTC. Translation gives CASSARDSITNEQFF. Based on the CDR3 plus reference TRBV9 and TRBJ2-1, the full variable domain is DSGVTQTPKHLITATGQRVTLRCSPRSGDLSVYWYQQSLDQGLQFLIQYYNGEERAKGNILERFSAQQFPDLHSELNLSSLELGDSALYFCASSARDSITNEQFFGPGTRLTVL.

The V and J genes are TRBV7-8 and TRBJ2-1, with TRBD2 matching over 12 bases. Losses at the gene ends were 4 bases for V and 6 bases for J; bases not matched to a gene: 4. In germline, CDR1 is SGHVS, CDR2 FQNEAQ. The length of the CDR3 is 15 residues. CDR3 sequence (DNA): TGTGCCAGCAGCTCAGGACTAGCGGGGTCCAATGAGCAGTTCTTC. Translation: CASSSGLAGSNEQFF.

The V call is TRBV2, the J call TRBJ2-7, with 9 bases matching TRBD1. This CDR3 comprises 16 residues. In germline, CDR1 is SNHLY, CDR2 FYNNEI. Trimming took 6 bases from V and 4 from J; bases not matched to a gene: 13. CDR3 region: CASSGVGQGLLYEQYF. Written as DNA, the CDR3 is TGTGCCAGCAGCGGAGTGGGACAGGGTCTCCTATACGAGCAGTACTTC.

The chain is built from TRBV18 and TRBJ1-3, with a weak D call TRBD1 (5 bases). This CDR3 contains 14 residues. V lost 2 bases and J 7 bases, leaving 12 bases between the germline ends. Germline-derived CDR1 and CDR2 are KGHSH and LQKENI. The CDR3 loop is CASSPKGPGNTIYF. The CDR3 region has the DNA TGTGCCAGCTCACCAAAGGGGCCGGGGAACACCATATATTTT.

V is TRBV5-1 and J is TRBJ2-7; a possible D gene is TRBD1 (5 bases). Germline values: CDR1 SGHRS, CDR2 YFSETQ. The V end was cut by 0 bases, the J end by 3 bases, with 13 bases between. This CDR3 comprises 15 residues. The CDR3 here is CASSLGAGLIYEQYF. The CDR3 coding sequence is TGCGCCAGCAGCTTGGGGGCAGGGTTGATCTACGAGCAGTACTTC.

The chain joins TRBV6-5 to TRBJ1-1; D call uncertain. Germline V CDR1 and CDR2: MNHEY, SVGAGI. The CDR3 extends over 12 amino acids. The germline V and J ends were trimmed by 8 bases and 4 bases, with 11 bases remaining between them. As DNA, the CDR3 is TGTGCCAGCGGCGAAATTGGCACTGAAGCTTTCTTT. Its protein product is CASGEIGTEAFF.

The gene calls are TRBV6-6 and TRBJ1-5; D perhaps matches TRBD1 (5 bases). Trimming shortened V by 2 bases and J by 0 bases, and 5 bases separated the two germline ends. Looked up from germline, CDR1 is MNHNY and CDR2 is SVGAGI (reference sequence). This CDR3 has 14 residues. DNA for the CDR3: TGTGCCAGCAGTTACAGGGGTAGCAATCAGCCCCAGCATTTT. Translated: CASSYRGSNQPQHF.

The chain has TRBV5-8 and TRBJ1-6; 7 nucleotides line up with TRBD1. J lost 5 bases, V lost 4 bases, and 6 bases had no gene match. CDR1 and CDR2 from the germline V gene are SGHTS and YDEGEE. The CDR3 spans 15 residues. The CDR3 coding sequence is TGTGCCAGCAGCCCCAGGGACAGAGATAATTCACCCCTCCACTTT. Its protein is CASSPRDRDNSPLHF.

CDR3 protein: CASTFPYRTDNSGANVLTF. The CDR3 DNA reads TGTGCCAGCACCTTCCCATACCGGACAGACAACTCTGGGGCCAACGTCCTGACTTTC. The rearrangement uses TRBV5-8 and TRBJ2-6, with D perhaps matching TRBD1 (6 bases). Germline CDR1 and CDR2: SGHTS and YDEGEE. The CDR3 sequence is 19 residues long. The V end lost 6 bases, the J end lost 0 bases, and 22 bases lay between the germline ends. Based on the CDR3 plus reference TRBV5-8 and TRBJ2-6, the full variable domain is EAGVTQSPTHLIKTRGQQATLRCSPISGHTSVYWYQQALGLGLQFLLWYDEGEERNRGNFPPRFSGRQFPNYSSELNVNALELEDSALYLCASTFPYRTDNSGANVLTFGAGSRLTVL.

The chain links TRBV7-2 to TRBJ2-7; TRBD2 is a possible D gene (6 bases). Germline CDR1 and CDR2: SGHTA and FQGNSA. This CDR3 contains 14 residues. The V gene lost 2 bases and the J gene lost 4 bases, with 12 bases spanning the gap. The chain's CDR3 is CASSLYLAQYEQYF. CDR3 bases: TGTGCCAGCAGCTTATACCTAGCGCAGTACGAGCAGTACTTC.

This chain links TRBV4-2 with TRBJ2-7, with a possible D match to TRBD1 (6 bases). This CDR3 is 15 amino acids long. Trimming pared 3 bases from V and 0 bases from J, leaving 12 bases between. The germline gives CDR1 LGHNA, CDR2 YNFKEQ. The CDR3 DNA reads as TGTGCCAGCAGCCAGGACAGAGACCCCTCCTACGAGCAGTACTTC. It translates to CASSQDRDPSYEQYF.

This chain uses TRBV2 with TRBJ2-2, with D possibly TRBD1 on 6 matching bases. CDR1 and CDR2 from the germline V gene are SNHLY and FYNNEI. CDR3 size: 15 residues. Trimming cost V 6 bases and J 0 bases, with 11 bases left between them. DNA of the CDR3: TGTGCCAGCAGGACCGGGACAACGAACACCGGGGAGCTGTTTTTT. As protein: CASRTGTTNTGELFF.

The CDR3 region has the DNA TGCAGCGTCGATTGGACAGGGGCGCGGAGGGAGCAGTACTTC. Its translation is CSVDWTGARREQYF. The V call is TRBV29-1, the J call TRBJ2-7; the match to TRBD1 covers 9 bases. The germline CDR1 and CDR2 sequences are SQVTM and ANQGSEA. The CDR3 is 14 residues long. J was trimmed by 7 bases and V by 6 bases; bases with no gene match: 13.

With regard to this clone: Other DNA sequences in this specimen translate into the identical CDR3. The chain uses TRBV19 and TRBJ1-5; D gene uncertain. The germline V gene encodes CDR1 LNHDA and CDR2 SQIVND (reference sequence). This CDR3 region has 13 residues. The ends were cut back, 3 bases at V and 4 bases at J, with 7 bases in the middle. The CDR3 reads CASSIQTNQPQHF. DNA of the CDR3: TGTGCCAGTAGTATCCAAACTAATCAGCCCCAGCATTTT.